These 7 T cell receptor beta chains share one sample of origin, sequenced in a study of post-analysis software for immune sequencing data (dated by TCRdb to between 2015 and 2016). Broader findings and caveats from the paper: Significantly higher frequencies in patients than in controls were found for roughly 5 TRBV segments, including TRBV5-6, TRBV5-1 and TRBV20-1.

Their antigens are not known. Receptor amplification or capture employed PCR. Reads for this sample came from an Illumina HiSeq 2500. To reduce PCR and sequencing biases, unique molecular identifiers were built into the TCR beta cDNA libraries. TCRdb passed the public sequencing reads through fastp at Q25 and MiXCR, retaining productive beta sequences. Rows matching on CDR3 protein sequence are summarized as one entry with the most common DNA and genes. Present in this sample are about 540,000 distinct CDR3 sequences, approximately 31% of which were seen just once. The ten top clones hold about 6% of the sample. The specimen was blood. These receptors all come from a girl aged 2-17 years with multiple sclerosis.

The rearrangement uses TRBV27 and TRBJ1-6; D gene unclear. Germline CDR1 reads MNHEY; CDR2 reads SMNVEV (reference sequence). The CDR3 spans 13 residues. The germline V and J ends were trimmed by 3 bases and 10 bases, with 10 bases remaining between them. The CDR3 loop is CASSFGSESPLHF. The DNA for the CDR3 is TGTGCCAGCAGTTTCGGGTCCGAGTCACCCCTCCACTTT.

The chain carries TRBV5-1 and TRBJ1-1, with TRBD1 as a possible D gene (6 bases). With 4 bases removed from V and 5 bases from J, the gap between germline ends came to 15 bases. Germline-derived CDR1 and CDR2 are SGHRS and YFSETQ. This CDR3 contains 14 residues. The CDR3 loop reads CASSVNTGSTEAFF. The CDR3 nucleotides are TGCGCCAGCAGCGTAAATACAGGGAGTACTGAAGCTTTCTTT.

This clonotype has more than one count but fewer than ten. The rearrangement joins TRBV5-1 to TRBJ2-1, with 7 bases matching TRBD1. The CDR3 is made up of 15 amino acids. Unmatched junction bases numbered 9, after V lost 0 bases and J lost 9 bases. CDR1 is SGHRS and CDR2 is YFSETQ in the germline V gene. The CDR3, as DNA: TGCGCCAGCAGCTTGGAAGGGGGCGCGAAAGGTGAGCAGTTCTTC. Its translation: CASSLEGGAKGEQFF.

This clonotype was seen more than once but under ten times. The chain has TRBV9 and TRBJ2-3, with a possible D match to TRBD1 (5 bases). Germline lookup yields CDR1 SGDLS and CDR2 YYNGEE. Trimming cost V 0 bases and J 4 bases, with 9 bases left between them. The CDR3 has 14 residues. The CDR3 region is CASSVGWGPDTQYF. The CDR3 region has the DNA TGTGCCAGCAGCGTAGGCTGGGGCCCAGATACGCAGTATTTT.

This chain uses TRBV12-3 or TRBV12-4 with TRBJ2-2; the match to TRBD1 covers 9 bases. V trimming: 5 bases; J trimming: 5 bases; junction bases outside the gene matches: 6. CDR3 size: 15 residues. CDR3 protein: CASSPPGQGTGELFF. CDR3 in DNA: TGTGCCAGCAGTCCGCCAGGACAGGGGACCGGGGAGCTGTTTTTT.

The CDR3 spells CSARGSPGQGSNQPQHF. The CDR3, as DNA: TGCAGTGCTAGGGGAAGCCCGGGACAGGGGAGCAATCAGCCCCAGCATTTT. V and J are TRBV20-1 and TRBJ1-5; 10 positions match TRBD1. Germline values: CDR1 DFQATT, CDR2 SNEGSKA (reference sequence). V shed 3 bases, J shed 1 base, and the junction held 9 bases outside the gene matches. The CDR3 covers 17 residues.

This CDR3 is CASSIDIFYEQYF. The CDR3 DNA reads TGCGCCAGCAGCATTGATATTTTCTACGAGCAGTACTTC. The rearrangement links TRBV5-1 to TRBJ2-7; unclear D gene. In germline, CDR1 is SGHRS, CDR2 YFSETQ. V gave up 4 bases and J gave up 3 bases, with 11 bases separating them. The CDR3 is made up of 13 amino acids.